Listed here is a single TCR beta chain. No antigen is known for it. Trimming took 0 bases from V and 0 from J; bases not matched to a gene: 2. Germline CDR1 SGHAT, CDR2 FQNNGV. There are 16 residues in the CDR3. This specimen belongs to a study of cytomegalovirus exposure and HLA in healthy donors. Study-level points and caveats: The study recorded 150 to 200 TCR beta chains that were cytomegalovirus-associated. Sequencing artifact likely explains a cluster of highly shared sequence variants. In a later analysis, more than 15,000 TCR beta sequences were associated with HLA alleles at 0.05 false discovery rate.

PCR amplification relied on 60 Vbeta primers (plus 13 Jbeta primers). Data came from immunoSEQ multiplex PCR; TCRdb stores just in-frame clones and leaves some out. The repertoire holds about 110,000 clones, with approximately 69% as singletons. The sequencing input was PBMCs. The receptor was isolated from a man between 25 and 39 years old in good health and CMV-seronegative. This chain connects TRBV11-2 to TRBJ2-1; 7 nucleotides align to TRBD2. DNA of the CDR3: TGTGCCAGCAGCTTAGAGCGGGGGAGCTCCTACAATGAGCAGTTCTTC. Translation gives CASSLERGSSYNEQFF.